This T cell receptor (beta chain) came from a study of shared clonotypes between healthy human individuals. For the study at large: A donor's plate count was three for CD4 naive and three for CD4 memory; CD8 naive had two and CD8 memory one. Regarding the study as a whole: Sequencing of the sorted subsets was shown by rarefaction to be incomplete despite large depth.

V was trimmed by 1 base and J by 0 bases, leaving 4 bases between them. Germline V gene sequence: CDR1 LNHDA, CDR2 SQIVND (reference sequence). There are 13 residues in the CDR3. Naivety among CD8 cells was defined by CD45RO negativity and positive CCR7 selection, thereby excluding terminally differentiated effector memory CD45RA+ cells. Remarks on this clone: As yet, its antigen is unknown. Distinct nucleotide sequences in the sample also encode this CDR3.

The assay was immunoSEQ multiplex PCR, and TCRdb's table has in-frame clones only and misses some. The repertoire holds around 600,000 clones, 85% to 95% seen once, with approximately 0.12% in the top ten. The chain employs TRBV19 and TRBJ2-7; D is unclear. The sequence came from a woman in her 30s in good health. Sequencing was done on a sample of naive CD8+ T cells sorted from blood. The CDR3 sequence: CASSIGSSYEQYF. Here the CDR3 DNA reads TGTGCCAGTAGTATAGGCAGCTCCTACGAGCAGTACTTC.